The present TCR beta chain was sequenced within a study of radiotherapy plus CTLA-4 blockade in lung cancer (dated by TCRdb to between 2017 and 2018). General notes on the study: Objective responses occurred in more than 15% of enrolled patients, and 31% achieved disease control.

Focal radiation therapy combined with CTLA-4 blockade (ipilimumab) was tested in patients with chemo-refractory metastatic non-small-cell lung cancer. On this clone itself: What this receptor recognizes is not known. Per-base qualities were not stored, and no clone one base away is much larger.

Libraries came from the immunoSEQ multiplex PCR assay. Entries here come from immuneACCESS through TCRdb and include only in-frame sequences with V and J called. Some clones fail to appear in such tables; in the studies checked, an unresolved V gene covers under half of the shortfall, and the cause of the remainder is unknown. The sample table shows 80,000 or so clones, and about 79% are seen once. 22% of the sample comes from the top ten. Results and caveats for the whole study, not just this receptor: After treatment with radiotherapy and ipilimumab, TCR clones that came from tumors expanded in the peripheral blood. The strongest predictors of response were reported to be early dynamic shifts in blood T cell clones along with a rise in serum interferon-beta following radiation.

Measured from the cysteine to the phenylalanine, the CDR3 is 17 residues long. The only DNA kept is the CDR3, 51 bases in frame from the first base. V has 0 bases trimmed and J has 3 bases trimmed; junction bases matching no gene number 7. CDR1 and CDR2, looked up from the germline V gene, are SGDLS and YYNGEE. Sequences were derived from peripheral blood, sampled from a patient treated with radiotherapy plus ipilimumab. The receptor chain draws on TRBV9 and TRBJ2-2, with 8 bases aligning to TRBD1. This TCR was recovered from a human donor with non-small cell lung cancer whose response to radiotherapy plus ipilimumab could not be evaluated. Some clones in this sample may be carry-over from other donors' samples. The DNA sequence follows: TGTGCCAGCAGCGTAGGTCAGGGGGCCGGGTACACCGGGGAGCTGTTTTTT. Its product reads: CASSVGQGAGYTGELFF. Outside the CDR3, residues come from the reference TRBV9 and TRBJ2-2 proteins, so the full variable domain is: DSGVTQTPKHLITATGQRVTLRCSPRSGDLSVYWYQQSLDQGLQFLIQYYNGEERAKGNILERFSAQQFPDLHSELNLSSLELGDSALYFCASSVGQGAGYTGELFFGEGSRLTVL.